The next 24 T cell receptor beta chains were all read from a single sample in a study of blood T cell repertoires in COVID-19. The data were produced by immunoSEQ multiplex PCR, yet TCRdb's version contains in-frame clones alone and is incomplete. The sample has more than 200,000 clones, around 89% seen once; the top ten hold approximately 2.5%. The sequencing sample was made of peripheral blood. These receptors were collected from a man aged 25-45 years with COVID-19, enrolled during active disease.

The table lists this clone with a count of one. The chain couples TRBV25-1 to TRBJ1-5; a weak D match, TRBD1 (5 bases). In germline, CDR1 is MGHDK, CDR2 SYGVNS. V was clipped by 0 bases and J by 7 bases, with 10 bases between them. This CDR3 has 14 amino acids. CDR3 nucleotide sequence: TGTGCCAGCAGTGAATATAGGACATCCCAGCCCCAGCATTTT. Its translation is CASSEYRTSQPQHF. The full variable domain, its missing parts supplied by reference TRBV25-1 and TRBJ1-5, is EADIYQTPRYLVIGTGKKITLECSQTMGHDKMYWYQQDPGMELHLIHYSYGVNSTEKGDLSSESTVSRIRTEHFPLTLESARPSHTSQYLCASSEYRTSQPQHFGDGTRLSIL.

V is TRBV29-1 and J is TRBJ2-5; possibly TRBD1 for D (6 bases). Germline V gives CDR1 SQVTM, CDR2 ANQGSEA. The V and J ends lost 5 bases and 3 bases respectively, with 13 bases between them. This CDR3 is built from 13 residues. The CDR3 DNA reads as TGCAGCGTTCTTCGGACAGCGAAAGAGACCCAGTACTTC. The encoded protein is CSVLRTAKETQYF.

J is TRBJ2-3 and V is TRBV7-2, with 9 bases identical to TRBD2. The V segment lost 5 bases and the J segment 1 base; nucleotides outside the gene matches: 4. The CDR3 totals 15 residues. Germline loops: CDR1 SGHTA, CDR2 FQGNSA. CDR3 sequence reads: CASSPRLAGTDTQYF. In nucleotides, the CDR3 is TGTGCCAGCAGCCCTCGACTAGCGGGCACAGATACGCAGTATTTT.

This chain uses TRBV7-9 with TRBJ2-5, with D hard to call. CDR1 is SEHNR, CDR2 FQNEAQ, per germline (reference sequence). The CDR3 consists of 15 residues. V was shortened by 5 bases and J by 5 bases, with 18 bases between the two germline ends. The DNA for the CDR3 is TGTGCCAGCAGCCCGTGGGTCCAATCGCGGGAGACCCAGTACTTC. Residues: CASSPWVQSRETQYF.

V usage is TRBV29-1 and J usage is TRBJ1-1; D gene unclear. Trimming removed 3 bases at V and 0 bases at J, with 8 bases between. CDR1 and CDR2 from the germline V gene are SQVTM and ANQGSEA. The CDR3 runs 13 residues. CDR3 nucleotides: TGCAGCGTTGAGGGCCTCATGAACACTGAAGCTTTCTTT. Its translation is CSVEGLMNTEAFF.

The chain joins TRBV9 to TRBJ2-1, with TRBD2 matching 9 bases. Germline V CDR1 and CDR2: SGDLS, YYNGEE. V lost 4 bases to trimming and J lost 8 bases; unmatched junction nucleotides: 10. The CDR3 covers 15 residues. CDR3 residues: CASSPAGTSLYEQFF. In DNA form, the CDR3 reads TGTGCCAGCAGCCCCGCCGGGACTAGCTTGTATGAGCAGTTCTTC.

The chain carries TRBV4-1 and TRBJ1-2; maybe TRBD1 (6 bases). Per the germline V gene, CDR1 is MGHRA and CDR2 is YSYEKL. V was shortened by 3 bases and J by 2 bases, with 13 bases between the two germline ends. The CDR3 extends over 15 amino acids. The CDR3 DNA reads TGCGCCAGCAGCCAGACAACTACAGGGAACTATGGCTACACCTTC. It encodes CASSQTTTGNYGYTF.

This chain uses TRBV3-1 (or the pseudogene TRBV3-2) with TRBJ2-7; D call uncertain. V lost 4 bases, J lost 5 bases, and 15 bases lay in between. The germline V gene has CDR1 LGHDT and CDR2 YNNKEL (reference sequence). This CDR3 is built from 14 residues. The CDR3 is CASSPRLEVHEQYF. CDR3 nucleotides: TGTGCCAGCAGCCCCCGTCTAGAGGTCCACGAGCAGTACTTC.

The chain joins TRBV5-1 to TRBJ1-6; 7 bases fit TRBD1. V gave up 4 bases and J gave up 4 bases; unmatched junction bases: 8. This CDR3 is 16 amino acids long. From germline, CDR1 is SGHRS and CDR2 YFSETQ. CDR3 sequence reads: CASSVGQVDYNSPLHF. CDR3 nucleotide sequence: TGCGCCAGCAGCGTTGGACAGGTCGATTATAATTCACCCCTCCACTTT.

This clone was seen once. V is TRBV6-6 and J is TRBJ1-3, with 8 nucleotides matching TRBD1. This CDR3 comprises 19 residues. CDR1 and CDR2 (germline): MNHNY, SVGAGI (reference sequence). V lost 5 bases, J lost 0 bases, and 15 bases stayed unmatched. This CDR3 is CASSRLVRDRLVSGNTIYF. The CDR3 DNA follows: TGTGCCAGCAGTCGTTTGGTCCGGGACAGGCTTGTCTCTGGAAACACCATATATTTT.

The chain combines TRBV7-3 with TRBJ2-2; D gene uncertain. CDR1 SGHTA and CDR2 FQGTGA come from the germline V gene. This CDR3 spans 15 amino acids. V was trimmed by 4 bases and J by 0 bases, leaving 9 bases between them. CDR3 region: CASSSTAPNTGELFF. CDR3 nucleotides: TGTGCCAGCAGCTCCACAGCCCCGAACACCGGGGAGCTGTTTTTT.

The J gene is TRBJ1-4, the V gene TRBV2; 12 bases are shared with TRBD1. J lost 14 bases, V lost 6 bases, and 4 bases had no gene match. The V gene's germline CDR1 is SNHLY and CDR2 FYNNEI. The CDR3 is 12 residues long. CDR3 amino acids: CASRGTGGSLFF. CDR3 coding DNA: TGTGCCAGCAGGGGGACAGGGGGCAGCCTGTTTTTT.

The CDR3 nucleotides read TGTGCCAGCAGTACAGGGGGCTCCTCCTACGAGCAGTACTTC. This codes for CASSTGGSSYEQYF. This rearrangement joins TRBV28 to TRBJ2-7, with 9 bases that match TRBD1. V lost 5 bases and J lost 0; bases outside the gene matches: 2. The CDR3 sequence is 14 residues long. CDR1 and CDR2 from the germline V gene are MDHEN and SYDVKM.

The chain links TRBV7-3 to TRBJ2-2; the D gene is possibly TRBD2 (5 bases). Trimming left V 4 bases short and J 6 bases short, with 9 bases between. The CDR3 is 13 residues long. Germline V gene sequence: CDR1 SGHTA, CDR2 FQGTGA. In nucleotides, the CDR3 is TGTGCCAGCAGCTCCCCGGGGTCCGGGGAGCTGTTTTTT. Translating it yields CASSSPGSGELFF. The whole variable domain, filled in from reference TRBV7-3 and TRBJ2-2, reads GAGVSQTPSNKVTEKGKYVELRCDPISGHTALYWYRQSLGQGPEFLIYFQGTGAADDSGLPNDRFFAVRPEGSVSTLKIQRTERGDSAVYLCASSSPGSGELFFGEGSRLTVL.

The chain recombines TRBV7-2 with TRBJ1-1; the D gene is possibly TRBD1 (5 bases). V was cut by 2 bases and J by 1 base, with 11 bases left in between. The CDR3 is made up of 15 amino acids. The germline V gene has CDR1 SGHTA and CDR2 FQGNSA. The CDR3 bases are TGTGCCAGCAGCTTATTGGGGCAGGGGAACACTGAAGCTTTCTTT. This codes for CASSLLGQGNTEAFF.

V usage is TRBV18 and J usage is TRBJ1-4; TRBD1 might be the D (6 bases). This CDR3 has 15 residues. The V end was cut by 4 bases, the J end by 10 bases, with 19 bases between. CDR1 KGHSH and CDR2 LQKENI come from the germline V gene. For the CDR3, the DNA is TGTGCCAGCTCACAGGCTGCAGGGGCCCGAGGAAAACTGTTTTTT. Translation gives CASSQAAGARGKLFF.

The V gene is TRBV28, the J gene TRBJ1-1, with TRBD1 matching over 9 bases. CDR1 and CDR2 from the germline V gene are MDHEN and SYDVKM. The CDR3 contains 15 residues. Losses at the gene ends were 4 bases for V and 0 bases for J; bases not matched to a gene: 3. CDR3 in amino acids: CASSSGQGMNTEAFF. The CDR3 coding sequence is TGTGCCAGCAGTTCGGGACAGGGAATGAACACTGAAGCTTTCTTT.

This rearrangement joins TRBV9 to TRBJ2-5, with 12 nucleotides matching TRBD2. V shed 4 bases and J 2 bases; nucleotides not matched to a gene: 21. The CDR3 runs to 21 residues. CDR1 and CDR2 (germline): SGDLS, YYNGEE. The CDR3 is CASSPTTPGASGRAAQETQYF. The DNA for the CDR3 is TGTGCCAGCAGCCCGACAACCCCGGGGGCTAGCGGGAGGGCGGCTCAAGAGACCCAGTACTTC.

J is TRBJ2-3 and V is TRBV24-1; D is ambiguous. Germline values: CDR1 KGHDR, CDR2 SFDVKD. V dropped 8 bases and J dropped 2 bases, with 10 bases sitting between them. The CDR3 consists of 13 residues. The CDR3 reads CATTDFHTDTQYF. CDR3 bases: TGTGCCACCACGGATTTTCACACAGATACGCAGTATTTT.

This clone has a single count. This chain joins TRBV2 and TRBJ2-2; D not certain. V was shortened by 1 base and J by 5 bases, with 5 bases between the two germline ends. The CDR3 loop spans 13 amino acids. Germline loops: CDR1 SNHLY, CDR2 FYNNEI. CDR3 DNA sequence: TGTGCCAGCAGTGAAGTAGTAACCGGGGAGCTGTTTTTT. Translating it yields CASSEVVTGELFF.

The chain is built from TRBV28 and TRBJ1-5; D gene unclear. V gave up 3 bases and J gave up 2 bases, with 11 bases separating them. From germline, CDR1 is MDHEN and CDR2 SYDVKM. This CDR3 spans 15 amino acids. As DNA, the CDR3 is TGTGCCAGCAGTTTTGGAGGTGGGGGCAATCAGCCCCAGCATTTT. Its protein is CASSFGGGGNQPQHF. Drawing the rest from reference TRBV28 and TRBJ1-5, the complete variable domain is DVKVTQSSRYLVKRTGEKVFLECVQDMDHENMFWYRQDPGLGLRLIYFSYDVKMKEKGDIPEGYSVSREKKERFSLILESASTNQTSMYLCASSFGGGGNQPQHFGDGTRLSIL.

The chain employs TRBV15 and TRBJ1-1; tentatively, D is TRBD1 (5 bases). The CDR3 covers 16 residues. The V and J ends lost 11 bases and 0 bases respectively, with 22 bases between them. CDR1 is LNHNV, CDR2 YYDKDF, per germline (reference sequence). In nucleotides, the CDR3 is TGTGCCGCAACGTCACGGAAGGGGAAGGTGAACACTGAAGCTTTCTTT. Translated: CAATSRKGKVNTEAFF.

This clone was found a few times. The chain combines TRBV3-1 (or the pseudogene TRBV3-2) with TRBJ1-3; D not certain. The CDR3 has 14 amino acids. With 0 bases removed from V and 5 bases from J, the gap between germline ends came to 8 bases. Germline V gives CDR1 LGHDT, CDR2 YNNKEL (reference sequence). The CDR3 DNA follows: TGTGCCAGCAGCCAAGATACCTATCGAAACACCATATATTTT. Its protein product is CASSQDTYRNTIYF.

The rearrangement links TRBV27 to TRBJ2-7; TRBD1 is a possible D gene (6 bases). V lost 2 bases, J lost 6 bases, and 20 bases lay in between. The CDR3 runs 16 residues. Germline CDR1 reads MNHEY; CDR2 reads SMNVEV (reference sequence). DNA of the CDR3: TGTGCCAGCAGTTTAATCTCAAGACAGATGGGGGCCGAGCAGTACTTC. Translated: CASSLISRQMGAEQYF.